The 8 T cell receptor beta chains below come from one sample, sequenced in a study of T cells in Graves' hyperthyroidism and ophthalmopathy. Amplified regions were TCR beta CDR3 sequences from RNA transcripts. In the first-round RT-PCR of the TCR CDR3, the HTBI primer set was used. Using its own MiXCR run on the multiplex PCR reads, TCRdb lists one record per CDR3 protein. The sample includes about 600,000 distinct CDR3 sequences, about 14% of them seen just once. The specimen sequenced was blood. The receptor set was obtained from a woman in her fifties or sixties with Graves' ophthalmopathy.

A few counts support this clonotype. J is TRBJ2-1 and V is TRBV6-2 or TRBV6-3; 10 nucleotides agree with TRBD2. Germline loops: CDR1 MNHEY, CDR2 SVGEGT. V shed 2 bases, J shed 8 bases, and the junction held 12 bases outside the gene matches. The CDR3 has 17 residues. As DNA, the CDR3 is TGTGCCAGCAGTTACGGCCTTACGGGACTAGCGACGGATGAGCAGTTCTTC. This sequence encodes CASSYGLTGLATDEQFF.

This clonotype was seen only a few times. A single base separates this from a much larger clone, so it may be a read error. The J gene is TRBJ1-1, the V gene TRBV9; D call uncertain. CDR3 length: 13 residues. Germline CDR1 and CDR2: SGDLS and YYNGEE. V dropped 1 base and J dropped 1 base, with 5 bases sitting between them. The CDR3 loop is CASSVTSNTEAFF. In nucleotides, the CDR3 is TGTGCCAGCAGCGTAACCTCGAACACTGAAGCTTTCTTT.

The J gene is TRBJ2-1, the V gene TRBV9; D possibly corresponds to TRBD1 (5 bases). This CDR3 comprises 16 residues. The germline V and J ends were trimmed by 0 bases and 1 base, with 11 bases remaining between them. CDR1 and CDR2 (germline): SGDLS, YYNGEE. The CDR3 loop is CASSVGVKGSYNEQFF. CDR3 in DNA: TGTGCCAGCAGCGTAGGGGTAAAGGGGTCCTACAATGAGCAGTTCTTC.

This clonotype occurred many times. V gene TRBV24-1 combines with J gene TRBJ2-3, with 11 positions matching TRBD2. The length of the CDR3 is 20 residues. Germline assignment: CDR1 KGHDR and CDR2 SFDVKD. Trimming at V came to 3 bases and at J to 2 bases, leaving 15 bases not matched to a gene. Written as DNA, the CDR3 is TGTGCCACCAGTGATGCCCAGGGACTAGCGGCCAGCGCGAACACAGATACGCAGTATTTT. It translates to CATSDAQGLAASANTDTQYF.

This clonotype came up many times. CDR3 sequence (DNA): TGCAGCGTCGCGGGACTAGCGGGAGTCCACGAGCAGTACTTC. Residues: CSVAGLAGVHEQYF. J is TRBJ2-7 and V is TRBV29-1; 14 bases agree with TRBD2. In germline, CDR1 is SQVTM, CDR2 ANQGSEA. The CDR3 extends over 14 amino acids. V lost 6 bases and J lost 5; bases outside the gene matches: 6.

This clonotype was found many times. The chain combines TRBV5-5 with TRBJ2-7; D is unresolved. The V gene's germline CDR1 is SGHKS and CDR2 YYEKEE (reference sequence). The CDR3 totals 13 residues. Trimming left V 0 bases short and J 3 bases short, with 7 bases between. The CDR3 sequence: CASSLVQYYEQYF. The CDR3 DNA is TGTGCCAGCAGCTTGGTCCAGTACTACGAGCAGTACTTC.

This clonotype showed up just a few times. The V and J genes are TRBV9 and TRBJ2-1; D gene uncertain. The germline gives CDR1 SGDLS, CDR2 YYNGEE. CDR3 size: 15 residues. Between the trimmed V and J ends, which lost 1 base and 1 base, there was a span of 9 bases. The DNA for the CDR3 is TGTGCCAGCAGCGTAATGGGAAATTCCTACAATGAGCAGTTCTTC. As protein: CASSVMGNSYNEQFF.

This chain uses TRBV7-9 with TRBJ1-5; TRBD1 agrees at 7 bases. The CDR3 is 15 amino acids. Germline CDR1 SEHNR, CDR2 FQNEAQ (reference sequence). With 8 bases clipped from V and 1 base from J, the junction kept 8 bases outside the gene matches. Written as DNA, the CDR3 is TGTGCCAGCGGCACTGGACAGGCCAGCAATCAGCCCCAGCATTTT. Protein sequence: CASGTGQASNQPQHF.